The clone carrying this T cell receptor (beta chain) was recorded a few times. Its antigen remains unknown. Unique molecular identifiers tagged the TCRbeta library. TCRdb reanalysed the PCR reads using MiXCR and keeps one entry per CDR3 protein. Among fewer than 150,000 distinct CDR3 sequences listed, 23% were seen once. The data originate from a study of T-cell reconstitution after alpha-beta-depleted transplantation in children. Study conclusions and caveats: Approximately two months post-transplant, alpha-beta T cells reportedly originated from several hundred expanded graft clones. Elevated TCRbeta diversity at day 60 was traced, in some patients, to surviving recipient T cells and thymic progenitors.

Germline-derived CDR1 and CDR2 are SGHVS and FNYEAQ. This CDR3 is 15 amino acids long. The germline V and J ends were trimmed by 3 bases and 0 bases, with 10 bases remaining between them. This clonotype was sampled from a male patient aged 2-15 years who had a stem cell transplant for chronic granulomatous disease, so the T cells may come from the graft donor. The chain joins TRBV7-6 to TRBJ2-3; D is unresolved. The sequencing here drew on PBMCs, mostly from graft donor cells, taken 180 days after TCRalphabeta/CD19-depleted stem cell transplant. The CDR3 spells CASSFSSSSTDTQYF. DNA for the CDR3: TGTGCCAGCAGCTTTAGTAGTTCTAGCACAGATACGCAGTATTTT.